This T cell receptor (beta chain) is from a study of Ad26.COV2.S vaccination and SARS-CoV-2 variants. A word on this clone: Its antigen is still unknown.

The study's findings and limits: Spike-specific TCR breadth ran higher among vaccine recipients than placebo recipients.

Data came from immunoSEQ multiplex PCR; TCRdb stores just in-frame clones and leaves some out. The table shows about 410,000 clones, with 80% to 95% occurring only once. The treatment denotes: around 19 received Ad26.COV2.S at low or high dose, single or two shots; roughly five received placebo; per-sample allocation not given. Material that was analyzed had been drawn on day 63 after the first vaccine or placebo injection. SARS-CoV-2 spike from the Wuhan strain was encoded by the vaccine, an Ad26 vector. This receptor was obtained from a person aged 18 to 59 who received the Ad26.COV2.S COVID-19 vaccine or a placebo. The sample in question was peripheral blood, obtained in a trial of Ad26.COV2.S vaccine versus placebo.

CDR3 sequence (DNA): TGCGCCAGCAGCTTGGCCGACGGGGACTACGAGCAGTACTTC. Translation: CASSLADGDYEQYF. The chain has TRBV5-1 and TRBJ2-7; TRBD2 is a possible D gene (5 bases). Germline V lookup: CDR1 SGHRS, CDR2 YFSETQ. This CDR3 has 14 amino acids. V was shortened by 0 bases and J by 3 bases, with 10 bases between the two germline ends.